A selection of T cell receptor beta chains follows, all from one sample in a study of cytomegalovirus exposure and HLA in healthy donors. TCRdb's copy holds only in-frame clones and misses some; the assay was immunoSEQ multiplex PCR. The data show around 130,000 clones, approximately 78% seen once. Input material: PBMCs. The source of these receptors is a woman between 40 and 55 years old in good health and CMV-seropositive. Each CDR3 is given with its conserved first and last residue. Each record gives: clone size, J gene, V gene, D gene, CDR3 protein, CDR3 DNA. The D gene is left open where the match is weak. Clone size is given for some rows only: seen once, a few or many times, or a class if the clone is expanded.

- | TRBJ2-3 | TRBV7-3 | TRBD2 | CASSPQREHDTQYF | TGTGCCAGCAGCCCACAGCGGGAGCACGATACGCAGTATTTT
- | TRBJ2-4 | TRBV2 | - | CASSEGALAKNIQYF | TGTGCCAGCAGTGAAGGGGCCCTAGCCAAAAACATTCAGTACTTC
- | TRBJ2-3 | TRBV11-2 | TRBD2 | CASSLGLAGGPGDTQYF | TGTGCCAGCAGCTTAGGACTAGCGGGAGGGCCTGGTGATACGCAGTATTTT
once | TRBJ2-7 | TRBV28 | TRBD2 | CASSFPVIGLAGGTYEQYF | TGTGCCAGCAGTTTCCCCGTCATCGGACTAGCGGGAGGAACCTACGAGCAGTACTTC
- | TRBJ1-1 | TRBV27 | TRBD1 | CASSLPGQGRRTEAFF | TGTGCCAGCAGTTTACCCGGACAGGGAAGAAGGACTGAAGCTTTCTTT
- | TRBJ2-7 | TRBV27 | TRBD1 | CASSARQGLNEQYF | TGTGCCAGCAGTGCTCGACAGGGGTTGAACGAGCAGTACTTC
- | TRBJ2-1 | TRBV19 | TRBD2 | CASSLSSGSFNEQFF | TGTGCCAGTAGTCTATCTAGCGGGAGCTTCAATGAGCAGTTCTTC
few | TRBJ2-2 | TRBV7-9 | - | CASTTEGGNTGELFF | TGTGCCAGCACCACAGAGGGGGGGAATACCGGGGAGCTGTTTTTT
- | TRBJ2-1 | TRBV7-3 | - | CASSLTGGNEQFF | TGTGCCAGCAGCTTAACAGGGGGCAATGAGCAGTTCTTC
- | TRBJ2-7 | TRBV27 | TRBD2 | CASSRTSGPYEQYF | TGTGCCAGCAGTAGGACTAGCGGTCCATACGAGCAGTACTTC